The rows below give T cell receptor beta chains drawn from one sample of a study of blood T cell repertoires in COVID-19. Profiling relied on immunoSEQ multiplex PCR, and the TCRdb table lists in-frame clones only, not all of them. The sample holds a few hundred thousand clones, about 88% seen once. Sequenced sample: PBMCs or T cells enriched from blood (not recorded which). The receptors were sampled from a man in his thirties or forties with acute COVID-19. Both conserved end residues are trimmed from each CDR3. The order of the fields is V gene, J gene, CDR3 protein.

>TRBV11-3|TRBJ1-6
ASSLGLNSPLH
>TRBV24-1|TRBJ1-4
ATSDSTGLGEKLF
>TRBV7-8|TRBJ1-2
ASSPPIGQGYYGYT
>TRBV5-4|TRBJ2-3
ASSISGNTQY
>TRBV2|TRBJ1-2
ASSEVGVLNYGYT
>TRBV5-1|TRBJ1-4
ASRGQPATNEKLF
>TRBV28|TRBJ1-1
ASTPGQQNTEAF
>TRBV9|TRBJ1-6
ASSAERGLSLYNSPLH
>TRBV11-3|TRBJ1-2
ASSLDRQGTGYT
>TRBV9|TRBJ2-1
ASSVVSGRALYNEQF
>TRBV5-4|TRBJ2-1
ASSPASGSHYNEQF
>TRBV11-2|TRBJ1-3
ASSLAGSGNTIY
>TRBV2|TRBJ1-5
ASSGIPGNQPQH
>TRBV11-3|TRBJ1-2
ASSLEAWGYT
>TRBV6-2/TRBV6-3|TRBJ2-2
ASSYVGGGELF
>TRBV19|TRBJ1-1
ASRSEHRALNTEAF
>TRBV18|TRBJ2-4
ASSPPSATDKNIQY
>TRBV5-1|TRBJ1-6
ASSLNRRNSPLH
>TRBV9|TRBJ2-3
ASNRLAGNTDTQY
>TRBV20-1|TRBJ2-3
SASSLDPDTQY
>TRBV5-1|TRBJ1-1
ASSLDRGGSTEAF
>TRBV20-1|TRBJ2-3
SARYTDTQY
>TRBV2|TRBJ2-2
ASRPAGIETGELF
>TRBV5-8|TRBJ1-2
ASSLDVAAAVFGYT
>TRBV7-2|TRBJ2-1
ASSLARGNEQF
>TRBV5-1|TRBJ2-5
ASSDGLALETQY
>TRBV9|TRBJ1-2
ASSVGVGGDYSYT
>TRBV6-5|TRBJ1-6
ASKSEQNSPLH
>TRBV2|TRBJ1-4
ASSDLDRGEKLF
>TRBV6-5|TRBJ2-4
ASKADSLAKNIQY
>TRBV7-9|TRBJ1-2
ASSLEPLHYAYT
>TRBV7-2|TRBJ1-2
ASSTTPGQLSAGYT
>TRBV7-9|TRBJ1-4
ASSIGQGAGEKLF
>TRBV6-5|TRBJ1-3
ASRQGVRNTIY
>TRBV6-2/TRBV6-3|TRBJ2-6
ASSYQGGANVLT
>TRBV19|TRBJ1-4
ATRTGQNEKLF
>TRBV6-5|TRBJ2-1
ASSYSGLDIGEQF
>TRBV30|TRBJ1-1
AWSGGPTEAF
>TRBV3-1/TRBV3-2|TRBJ2-1
ASSQVLAGLSSYNEQF
>TRBV6-5|TRBJ1-6
ASSYQGGNNSPLH
>TRBV28|TRBJ1-2
ASRNDRLYGYT
>TRBV12-3/TRBV12-4|TRBJ2-3
ASSPQDTQY
>TRBV30|TRBJ2-1
AWNIAGTSGSGNEQF
>TRBV6-1|TRBJ1-4
ASSEPLAGYEKLF
>TRBV6-2/TRBV6-3|TRBJ2-6
ASSLSTGTVSSGANVLT
>TRBV5-1|TRBJ1-5
ASSSTGGENQPQH
>TRBV5-6|TRBJ1-2
ASMSSSYGYT
>TRBV27|TRBJ1-5
ASRSGDGRYQPQH